Detailed here is one T cell receptor beta chain. Its antigen is undetermined. This specimen comes from a study of cytomegalovirus exposure and HLA in healthy donors. Study-wide context: Drawn from HLA-typed donors, 83 million or so unique TCRs were held in an early data release. Notes on the study in general: From TCR beta sequences, most subjects' HLA-A and HLA-B alleles were reportedly predicted accurately. Cytomegalovirus-associated status was assigned to fewer than 200 TCR beta chains.

Use of 60 Vbeta and 13 Jbeta primers characterized the PCR. Measured with immunoSEQ multiplex PCR; TCRdb has only the in-frame clones, and not every one. The sample includes roughly 150,000 clones, around 79% of them seen just once. The CDR3 is 15 residues long. Trimming took 2 bases from V and 0 from J, leaving 6 bases between them. The germline gives CDR1 SGHRS, CDR2 YFSETQ. The source is a man aged 40-49 years in good health and CMV-seropositive. The sequencing input was PBMCs. The rearrangement links TRBV5-1 to TRBJ2-6; no clear D. CDR3 coding DNA: TGCGCCAGCAGCTTCACTGCCTCTGGGGCCAACGTCCTGACTTTC. Protein sequence: CASSFTASGANVLTF. Full variable domain (outside the CDR3, taken from reference TRBV5-1 and TRBJ2-6): KAGVTQTPRYLIKTRGQQVTLSCSPISGHRSVSWYQQTPGQGLQFLFEYFSETQRNKGNFPGRFSGRQFSNSRSEMNVSTLELGDSALYLCASSFTASGANVLTFGAGSRLTVL.